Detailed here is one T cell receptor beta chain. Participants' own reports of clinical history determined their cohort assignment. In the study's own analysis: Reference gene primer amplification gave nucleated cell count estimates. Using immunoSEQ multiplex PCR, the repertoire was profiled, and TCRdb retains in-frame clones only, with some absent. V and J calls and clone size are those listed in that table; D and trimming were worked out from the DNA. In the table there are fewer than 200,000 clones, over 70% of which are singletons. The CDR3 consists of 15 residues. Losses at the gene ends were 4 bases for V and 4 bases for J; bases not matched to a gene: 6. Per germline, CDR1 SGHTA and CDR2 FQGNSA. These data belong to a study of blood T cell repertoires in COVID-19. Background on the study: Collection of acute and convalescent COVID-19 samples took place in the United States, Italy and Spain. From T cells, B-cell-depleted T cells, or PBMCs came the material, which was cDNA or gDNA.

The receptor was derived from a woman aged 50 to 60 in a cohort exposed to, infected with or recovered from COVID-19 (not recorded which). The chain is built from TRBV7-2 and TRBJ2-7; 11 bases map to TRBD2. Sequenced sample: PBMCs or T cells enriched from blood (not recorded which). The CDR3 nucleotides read TGTGCCAGCAGCTCAGCCGGGACTAGCGGTTACGAGCAGTACTTC. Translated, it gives CASSSAGTSGYEQYF.